This T cell receptor (beta chain) was observed in a study of molecular identifiers for immune sequencing clone quantification. This clonotype was recorded many times. TCRdb recomputed calls from the PCR reads with MiXCR, one row per CDR3 protein. The sample shows approximately 670,000 distinct CDR3 sequences, 20% of them seen only once. The CDR3 is 14 residues long. The germline V gene has CDR1 LNHNV and CDR2 YYDKDF (reference sequence). V dropped 8 bases and J dropped 7 bases, with 18 bases sitting between them. Sequencing was performed on naive CD8+ T cells from blood, with Jurkat cell RNA spiked in. Subset described: FACS-sorted CD8+CD4-CCR7+CD45RA+ naive T cells. This receptor was obtained from a human donor in good health. Some libraries in this study had Jurkat cell RNA spiked in. The V call is TRBV15, the J call TRBJ2-1; TRBD1 or TRBD2 may be the D gene (6 bases each). The CDR3 region has the DNA TGTGCCACCGAGATTGGGGGGCGGGGTAATGAGCAGTTCTTC. Translated: CATEIGGRGNEQFF.